These 21 T cell receptor beta chains came from one sample sequenced in a study of blood T cell repertoires in COVID-19. TCRdb keeps only in-frame clones here, not all; method: immunoSEQ multiplex PCR. The table lists under 300,000 clones, about 90% of them singletons. Specimen: PBMCs or T cells enriched from blood (not recorded which). The receptors derive from a woman aged 18-30 years who had recovered from COVID-19.

This clone was observed a single time. The chain recombines TRBV11-3 with TRBJ1-3, with unresolved D. Deletions cut 2 bases from V and 0 bases from J, with 11 bases between. CDR3 size: 16 residues. From germline, CDR1 is SGHNT and CDR2 YENEEA. CDR3 in amino acids: CASSLHSGNSGNTIYF. Written as DNA, the CDR3 is TGTGCCAGCAGCTTACACAGCGGTAACTCTGGAAACACCATATATTTT.

This CDR3 is CASSRPTSGATDTQYF. CDR3 nucleotide sequence: TGTGCCAGCAGCCGGCCGACTAGCGGAGCGACAGATACGCAGTATTTT. The J gene is TRBJ2-3, the V gene TRBV28, with 9 bases aligning to TRBD2. Germline CDR1 and CDR2: MDHEN and SYDVKM. Germline trimming cut 6 bases from V and 3 bases from J; bases unmatched to any gene: 10. The CDR3 extends over 16 amino acids.

This chain uses TRBV11-2 with TRBJ2-1; 8 bases line up with TRBD2. Germline lookup yields CDR1 SGHAT and CDR2 FQNNGV. CDR3 size: 17 residues. The ends lost 7 bases at V and 7 bases at J; junction bases unmatched: 18. The CDR3 here is CASNPGPAGDGRNEQFF. The DNA for the CDR3 is TGTGCCAGCAACCCAGGGCCAGCGGGAGATGGGCGTAATGAGCAGTTCTTC. Variable domain in full (rest from reference TRBV11-2 and TRBJ2-1): EAGVAQSPRYKIIEKRQSVAFWCNPISGHATLYWYQQILGQGPKLLIQFQNNGVVDDSQLPKDRFSAERLKGVDSTLKIQPAKLEDSAVYLCASNPGPAGDGRNEQFFGPGTRLTVL.

V and J are TRBV6-5 and TRBJ1-1; 9 bases map to TRBD1. The CDR3 totals 14 residues. V lost 6 bases and J lost 5; bases outside the gene matches: 7. Germline CDR1 and CDR2: MNHEY and SVGAGI. CDR3 sequence (DNA): TGTGCCAGCAGCGCCGGGACAGGGCGGACTGAAGCTTTCTTT. Translation gives CASSAGTGRTEAFF.

The rearrangement joins TRBV24-1 to TRBJ1-2; a weak D match, TRBD1 (6 bases). V lost 12 bases and J 4 bases, leaving 17 bases between the germline ends. Looked up from germline, CDR1 is KGHDR and CDR2 is SFDVKD. This CDR3 has 13 residues. This CDR3 is CAPRRGEAYGYTF. DNA of the CDR3: TGTGCCCCGCGCAGGGGAGAGGCCTATGGCTACACCTTC.

The V and J genes are TRBV5-1 and TRBJ2-5; TRBD2 aligns across 13 bases. The CDR3 spans 19 residues. The junction had 11 bases not matched to a gene; V was cut back by 0 bases and J by 3 bases. Germline CDR1 is SGHRS and CDR2 is YFSETQ. The chain's CDR3 is CASSLAKRTSGRAEETQYF. Here the CDR3 DNA reads TGCGCCAGCAGCTTGGCCAAACGAACTAGCGGGAGGGCGGAAGAGACCCAGTACTTC.

The J gene is TRBJ1-5, the V gene TRBV2, with D maybe TRBD1 (6 bases). This CDR3 region has 16 residues. The V gene lost 6 bases and the J gene lost 4 bases, with 19 bases spanning the gap. Germline values: CDR1 SNHLY, CDR2 FYNNEI. Here the CDR3 reads CASRATGQTINQPQHF. The CDR3 DNA is TGTGCCAGCAGAGCTACCGGACAGACGATTAATCAGCCCCAGCATTTT.

The rearrangement links TRBV4-1 to TRBJ2-7; 10 nucleotides align to TRBD2. Germline V CDR1 and CDR2: MGHRA, YSYEKL. Trimming took 0 bases from V and 3 from J; bases not matched to a gene: 14. The CDR3 is 19 amino acids. The CDR3 DNA sequence: TGCGCCAGCAGCCAAGACGTTCCTAGAGGACTAGCGGATTTCTACGAGCAGTACTTC. Translating it yields CASSQDVPRGLADFYEQYF.

This clone was seen a few times. Written as DNA, the CDR3 is TGTGCCAGCAGTGACTCAAAATCGACTAGCGGGGGGATCAATGAGCAGTTCTTC. Amino acids: CASSDSKSTSGGINEQFF. The chain couples TRBV6-4 to TRBJ2-1; 13 bases map to TRBD2. V was clipped by 0 bases and J by 6 bases; unmatched bases: 8. Germline V lookup: CDR1 MRHNA, CDR2 SNTAGT. CDR3 size: 18 residues.

V gene TRBV18 combines with J gene TRBJ1-1, with 7 bases fitting TRBD1. The CDR3 extends over 16 amino acids. The germline V gene encodes CDR1 KGHSH and CDR2 LQKENI. V trimming: 1 base; J trimming: 3 bases; junction bases outside the gene matches: 8. The CDR3 reads CASSPLQGETDTEAFF. The CDR3 region has the DNA TGTGCCAGCTCACCACTCCAGGGGGAGACGGACACTGAAGCTTTCTTT.

This chain uses TRBV28 with TRBJ2-5, with TRBD1 identical over 10 bases. Germline CDR1 reads MDHEN; CDR2 reads SYDVKM. The CDR3 runs to 17 residues. Trimming removed 0 bases from V and 3 bases from J; junction bases left unmatched: 7. CDR3 DNA: TGTGCCAGCAGTTTATGGGCGGGACAGGGGAAGGAAGAGACCCAGTACTTC. It codes for CASSLWAGQGKEETQYF.

On this clone: One end of the junction does not line up with germline, which may come from a read error. The gene calls are TRBV20-1 and TRBJ1-1, with D maybe TRBD1 (6 bases). The germline gives CDR1 DFQATT, CDR2 SNEGSKA (reference sequence). There are 11 residues in the CDR3. The CDR3 spells CGGGENTEAFF. Written as DNA, the CDR3 is TGTGGAGGGGGGGAAAACACTGAAGCTTTCTTT.

The CDR3 protein is CASSPIMGLAGGTDTQYF. As DNA, the CDR3 is TGTGCCAGCAGCCCCATTATGGGACTAGCGGGGGGCACAGATACGCAGTATTTT. This chain connects TRBV3-1 (or the pseudogene TRBV3-2) to TRBJ2-3; the match to TRBD2 covers 14 bases. This CDR3 has 18 amino acids. Germline values: CDR1 LGHDT, CDR2 YNNKEL (reference sequence). V lost 4 bases to trimming and J lost 1 base; unmatched junction nucleotides: 7.

The chain has TRBV10-3 and TRBJ2-1; 10 nucleotides agree with TRBD2. Germline V gene sequence: CDR1 ENHRY, CDR2 SYGVKD. The CDR3 is 14 residues long. After removal of 6 bases from V and 8 bases from J, the junction contained 7 bases not matched to a gene. In DNA form, the CDR3 reads TGTGCCATCAGGTCTGGGACTAGCGTGGATGAGCAGTTCTTC. It translates to CAIRSGTSVDEQFF.

The chain combines TRBV18 with TRBJ1-5; D uncertain. The V and J ends lost 6 bases and 2 bases respectively, with 11 bases between them. Germline-derived CDR1 and CDR2 are KGHSH and LQKENI. The CDR3 loop spans 14 amino acids. The CDR3 bases are TGTGCCAGCTCCACTAATGACGGCAATCAGCCCCAGCATTTT. This codes for CASSTNDGNQPQHF.

This clone was counted a few times. The chain links TRBV10-2 to TRBJ1-1; the D is unclear. Trimming left V 0 bases short and J 0 bases short, with 2 bases between. Germline CDR1 is WSHSY and CDR2 is SAAADI. The CDR3 is 13 amino acids. The CDR3 spells CASSESVNTEAFF. The DNA for the CDR3 is TGCGCCAGCAGTGAGTCCGTGAACACTGAAGCTTTCTTT.

This chain links TRBV4-1 with TRBJ1-1; D perhaps matches TRBD1 (5 bases). In germline, CDR1 is MGHRA, CDR2 YSYEKL. This CDR3 has 14 residues. The V gene lost 1 base and the J gene lost 1 base, with 7 bases spanning the gap. CDR3 sequence (DNA): TGCGCCAGCAGCCAAGGACAGTCGAACACTGAAGCTTTCTTT. Translated: CASSQGQSNTEAFF.

The chain joins TRBV3-1 (or the pseudogene TRBV3-2) to TRBJ2-2; 7 bases line up with TRBD1. J gave up 3 bases and V 0 bases, and 4 bases lay outside the gene matches. Germline CDR1 and CDR2: LGHDT and YNNKEL (reference sequence). CDR3 size: 16 residues. The CDR3 spells CASSQDDRAYTGELFF. CDR3 nucleotide sequence: TGTGCCAGCAGCCAAGACGACAGGGCATACACCGGGGAGCTGTTTTTT.

V and J are TRBV24-1 and TRBJ2-1, with 11 bases that match TRBD2. Unmatched junction bases numbered 0, after V lost 0 bases and J lost 3 bases. The CDR3 totals 16 residues. CDR1 and CDR2 from the germline V gene are KGHDR and SFDVKD. CDR3 protein: CATSDLGTSGYNEQFF. The CDR3 bases are TGTGCCACCAGTGATTTGGGGACTAGCGGCTACAATGAGCAGTTCTTC.

The chain couples TRBV7-2 to TRBJ2-7; 10 nucleotides line up with TRBD1. In germline, CDR1 is SGHTA, CDR2 FQGNSA. The J segment lost 6 bases and the V segment lost 1 base, leaving 6 bases of the junction unmatched. The CDR3 is 15 amino acids. CDR3 region: CASSLVRDRGGEQYF. The CDR3 DNA sequence: TGTGCCAGCAGCTTAGTTAGGGACAGGGGTGGCGAGCAGTACTTC.

V usage is TRBV10-3 and J usage is TRBJ1-5; no reliable D call. The V end lost 3 bases, the J end lost 6 bases, and 12 bases lay between the germline ends. Looked up from germline, CDR1 is ENHRY and CDR2 is SYGVKD. CDR3 length equals 14 residues. The CDR3 here is CAISDVEARQPQHF. CDR3 DNA sequence: TGTGCCATCAGTGATGTGGAGGCACGTCAGCCCCAGCATTTT.